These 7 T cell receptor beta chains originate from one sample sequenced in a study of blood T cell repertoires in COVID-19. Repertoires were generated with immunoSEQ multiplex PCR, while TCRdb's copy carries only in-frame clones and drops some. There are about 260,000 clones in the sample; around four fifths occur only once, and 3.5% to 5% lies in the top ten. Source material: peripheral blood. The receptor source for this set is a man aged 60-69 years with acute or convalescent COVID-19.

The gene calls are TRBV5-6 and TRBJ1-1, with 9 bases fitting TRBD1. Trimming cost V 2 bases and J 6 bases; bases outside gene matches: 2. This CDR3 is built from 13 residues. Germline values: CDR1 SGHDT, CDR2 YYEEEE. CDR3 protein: CASSLQGAPEAFF. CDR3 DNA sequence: TGTGCCAGCAGCTTACAGGGGGCACCTGAAGCTTTCTTT.

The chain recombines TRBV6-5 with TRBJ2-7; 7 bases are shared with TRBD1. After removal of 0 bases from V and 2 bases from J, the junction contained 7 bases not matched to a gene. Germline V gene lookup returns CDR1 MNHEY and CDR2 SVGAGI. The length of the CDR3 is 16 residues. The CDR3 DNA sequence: TGTGCCAGCAGTTACTCGACAACAGGGGATCCCTACGAGCAGTACTTC. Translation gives CASSYSTTGDPYEQYF.

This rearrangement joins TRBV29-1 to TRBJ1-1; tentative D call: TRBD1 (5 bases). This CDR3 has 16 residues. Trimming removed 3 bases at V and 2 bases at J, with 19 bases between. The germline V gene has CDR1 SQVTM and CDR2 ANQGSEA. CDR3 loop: CSVDWGVSPFNTEAFF. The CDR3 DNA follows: TGCAGCGTTGATTGGGGGGTTTCTCCCTTCAACACTGAAGCTTTCTTT.

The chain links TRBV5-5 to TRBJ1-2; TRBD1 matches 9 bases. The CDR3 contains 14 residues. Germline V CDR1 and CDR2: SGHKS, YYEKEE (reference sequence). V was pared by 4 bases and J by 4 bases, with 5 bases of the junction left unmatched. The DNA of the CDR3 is TGTGCCAGCAGCCCGGGACAGGGTGGCTATGGCTACACCTTC. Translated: CASSPGQGGYGYTF.

CDR3 loop: CASSSRRGVDQPQHF. The DNA for the CDR3 is TGTGCCAGCAGCTCCCGCAGGGGTGTAGACCAGCCCCAGCATTTT. This rearrangement joins TRBV13 to TRBJ1-5; tentatively, D is TRBD1 (6 bases). The germline gives CDR1 PRHDT, CDR2 FYEKMQ (reference sequence). The CDR3 is made up of 15 amino acids. Trimming took 4 bases from V and 7 from J, leaving 17 bases between them.

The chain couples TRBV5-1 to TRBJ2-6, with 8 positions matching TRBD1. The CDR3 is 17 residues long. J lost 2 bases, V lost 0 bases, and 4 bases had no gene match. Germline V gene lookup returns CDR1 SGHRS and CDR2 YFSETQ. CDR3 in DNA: TGCGCCAGCAGCTTGGGACAGGGGATAGCTGGGGCCAACGTCCTGACTTTC. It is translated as CASSLGQGIAGANVLTF.

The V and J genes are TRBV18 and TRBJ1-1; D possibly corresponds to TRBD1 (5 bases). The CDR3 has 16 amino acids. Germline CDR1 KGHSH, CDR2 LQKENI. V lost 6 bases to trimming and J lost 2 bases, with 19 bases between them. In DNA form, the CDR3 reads TGTGCCAGCTCCACACGGGTGGGTAGGGGCAACACTGAAGCTTTCTTT. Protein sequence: CASSTRVGRGNTEAFF.